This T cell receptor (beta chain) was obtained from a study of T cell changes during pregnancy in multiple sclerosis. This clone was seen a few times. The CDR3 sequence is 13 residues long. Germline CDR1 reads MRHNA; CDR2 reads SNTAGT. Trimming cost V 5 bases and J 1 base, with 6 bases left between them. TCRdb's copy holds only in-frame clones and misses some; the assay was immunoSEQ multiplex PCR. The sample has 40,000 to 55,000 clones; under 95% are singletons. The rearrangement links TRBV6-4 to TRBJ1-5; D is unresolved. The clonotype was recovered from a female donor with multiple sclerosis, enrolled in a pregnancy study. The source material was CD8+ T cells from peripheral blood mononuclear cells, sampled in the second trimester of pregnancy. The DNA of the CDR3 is TGTGCCAGCAGTAGCGACAGCAATCAGCCCCAGCATTTT. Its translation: CASSSDSNQPQHF.